A selection of T cell receptor beta chains follows, all from one sample in a study of Graves' ophthalmopathy and Graves' hyperthyroidism. TCRdb used MiXCR to reprocess the multiplex PCR reads, holding one entry per CDR3 protein. The table shows approximately 41,000 distinct CDR3 sequences, with under 65% occurring only once. The specimen sequenced was peripheral blood. The receptors were sampled from an adult man with Graves' ophthalmopathy. The CDR3 runs from the conserved cysteine through the conserved F or W. The D gene is left open where the match is weak. The size entry is marked missing in some rows and otherwise reads once, few, many or a size class.

d_call: TRBD2; clone_size: .; v_call: TRBV29-1; j_call: TRBJ2-1; cdr3_nt: TGCAGCGTTGGGGTGGGGGCTAGCGGGATTGGTGAGCAGTTCTTC; cdr3_aa: CSVGVGASGIGEQFF
d_call: .; clone_size: .; v_call: TRBV7-9; j_call: TRBJ2-7; cdr3_nt: TGTGCCAGCAGCCTGGACAGCGGGTTGAAGTACTTT; cdr3_aa: CASSLDSGLKYF
d_call: .; clone_size: .; v_call: TRBV30; j_call: TRBJ1-2; cdr3_nt: TGTGCCTGGAGTGTACCCGCCGGGTATGGCTACACCTTC; cdr3_aa: CAWSVPAGYGYTF
d_call: .; clone_size: medium-sized; v_call: TRBV29-1; j_call: TRBJ2-1; cdr3_nt: TGCAGCGTTGTTGTAGGACAGTCCTACAATGAGCAGTTCTTC; cdr3_aa: CSVVVGQSYNEQFF
d_call: .; clone_size: .; v_call: TRBV20-1; j_call: TRBJ1-2; cdr3_nt: TGCAGTGCTAGAGTCAGGGCTGGCTACACCTTC; cdr3_aa: CSARVRAGYTF
d_call: .; clone_size: many; v_call: TRBV3-1; j_call: TRBJ2-3; cdr3_nt: TGTGCCAGCAGTCGTGGCGATACGCAGTATTTT; cdr3_aa: CASSRGDTQYF
d_call: .; clone_size: .; v_call: TRBV6-4; j_call: TRBJ2-7; cdr3_nt: TGTGCCAGCAGTGACAAAGGGGGGGAGGGGGAGCAGTACTTC; cdr3_aa: CASSDKGGEGEQYF
d_call: TRBD1; clone_size: many; v_call: TRBV5-1; j_call: TRBJ1-2; cdr3_nt: TGCGCCAGCAGCTTGTATGGGGGAGGGACAGGGGGCCGCGGCTACACCTTC; cdr3_aa: CASSLYGGGTGGRGYTF
d_call: .; clone_size: many; v_call: TRBV20-1; j_call: TRBJ1-1; cdr3_nt: TGCAGTGCTAGAGATAAGGTTTGGTTCACTGAAGCTTTCTTT; cdr3_aa: CSARDKVWFTEAFF
d_call: .; clone_size: medium-sized; v_call: TRBV7-2; j_call: TRBJ1-2; cdr3_nt: TGTGCCAGCAGCTTGATGAGGGTCTATGGCTACACCTTC; cdr3_aa: CASSLMRVYGYTF
d_call: .; clone_size: many; v_call: TRBV12-3/TRBV12-4; j_call: TRBJ1-5; cdr3_nt: TGTGCCAGCAGTTTTGGGGGTAGCAATCAGCCCCAGCATTTT; cdr3_aa: CASSFGGSNQPQHF
d_call: .; clone_size: .; v_call: TRBV6-5; j_call: TRBJ2-1; cdr3_nt: TGTGCCAGCAGTTACTCAGGCAATGAGCAGTTCTTC; cdr3_aa: CASSYSGNEQFF
d_call: TRBD2; clone_size: .; v_call: TRBV20-1; j_call: TRBJ2-1; cdr3_nt: TGCGGTGCTAGTGCGGGGGGGGCATACAATGAGCAGTTCTTC; cdr3_aa: CGASAGGAYNEQFF
d_call: TRBD1; clone_size: many; v_call: TRBV7-9; j_call: TRBJ1-1; cdr3_nt: TGTGCCAGTGAGAGGTCGGGACAGGGTTCTGAAGCTTTCTTT; cdr3_aa: CASERSGQGSEAFF
d_call: .; clone_size: .; v_call: TRBV7-8; j_call: TRBJ2-1; cdr3_nt: TGTGCCAGCAGCTTAGGAGGTCCTCTACTACTACACAATGAGCAGTTCTTC; cdr3_aa: CASSLGGPLLLHNEQFF
d_call: .; clone_size: medium-sized; v_call: TRBV7-6; j_call: TRBJ2-1; cdr3_nt: TGTGCCAGCAGCACCACCTACAATGAGCAGTTCTTC; cdr3_aa: CASSTTYNEQFF
d_call: TRBD2; clone_size: many; v_call: TRBV6-5; j_call: TRBJ2-1; cdr3_nt: TGTGCCAGCAGTTACTCTGCTAGCGGGGGGGCCTATATGTTCTTC; cdr3_aa: CASSYSASGGAYMFF
d_call: .; clone_size: medium-sized; v_call: TRBV29-1; j_call: TRBJ2-2; cdr3_nt: TGCAGCGTTGCTGGGGGCGACACCGGGGAGCTGTTTTTT; cdr3_aa: CSVAGGDTGELFF
d_call: .; clone_size: .; v_call: TRBV6-5; j_call: TRBJ1-3; cdr3_nt: TGTGCCAGCAGTAAAGGGGGTAGAGGAAACACCATATATTTT; cdr3_aa: CASSKGGRGNTIYF
d_call: .; clone_size: once; v_call: TRBV14; j_call: TRBJ2-1; cdr3_nt: TGTGCCAGCAGCCGAGGGGGATTAGGGTACAATGAGCAGTTCTTC; cdr3_aa: CASSRGGLGYNEQFF
d_call: .; clone_size: many; v_call: TRBV12-3/TRBV12-4; j_call: TRBJ1-1; cdr3_nt: TGTGCCAGCAGTGCCCCGGGAAGCATGAACACTGAAGCTTTCTTT; cdr3_aa: CASSAPGSMNTEAFF
d_call: TRBD1; clone_size: many; v_call: TRBV4-2; j_call: TRBJ2-2; cdr3_nt: TGTGCCAGCAGCCAAGATGTTGTGGACAGGGGGTTAATAGGGGAGCTGTTTTTT; cdr3_aa: CASSQDVVDRGLIGELFF
d_call: TRBD1; clone_size: .; v_call: TRBV2; j_call: TRBJ1-1; cdr3_nt: TGTGCCAGCTCAAGACCGAGACAGGGAGGGGCCCAAGGGACTGAAGCTTTCTTT; cdr3_aa: CASSRPRQGGAQGTEAFF
d_call: TRBD2; clone_size: many; v_call: TRBV2; j_call: TRBJ2-2; cdr3_nt: TGTGCCAGCAGCCCTCTAGCGGGGGGGCCCGGGGAGCTGTTTTTT; cdr3_aa: CASSPLAGGPGELFF
d_call: TRBD2; clone_size: many; v_call: TRBV12-3/TRBV12-4; j_call: TRBJ2-3; cdr3_nt: TGTGCCAGCAGTTTAATGGGACTAGCGGGGTTGGGAGATACGCAGTATTTT; cdr3_aa: CASSLMGLAGLGDTQYF
d_call: .; clone_size: many; v_call: TRBV6-6; j_call: TRBJ1-6; cdr3_nt: TGTGCCAGCAGCTACCGACCCGGACAGTTTTATAATTCACCCCTCCACTTT; cdr3_aa: CASSYRPGQFYNSPLHF
d_call: .; clone_size: many; v_call: TRBV9; j_call: TRBJ2-1; cdr3_nt: TGTGCCAGCAGCATCGGGTCCTACAATGAGCAGTTCTTC; cdr3_aa: CASSIGSYNEQFF
d_call: .; clone_size: medium-sized; v_call: TRBV10-3; j_call: TRBJ1-4; cdr3_nt: TGTGCCATCAGCGAGGGGCGCTGGGAAAAACTGTTTTTT; cdr3_aa: CAISEGRWEKLFF
d_call: TRBD1; clone_size: many; v_call: TRBV5-8; j_call: TRBJ1-1; cdr3_nt: TGTGCCAGCAGCTCAGGACAGGACACTGAAGCTTTCTTT; cdr3_aa: CASSSGQDTEAFF
d_call: TRBD1; clone_size: .; v_call: TRBV2; j_call: TRBJ2-7; cdr3_nt: TGTGCCAGCAGTGAAGTCAGGGGGACCTACGAGCAGTACTTC; cdr3_aa: CASSEVRGTYEQYF
d_call: TRBD1; clone_size: medium-sized; v_call: TRBV29-1; j_call: TRBJ1-4; cdr3_nt: TGCAGCGTAATGGACAGGCATGCAACTAATGAAAAACTGTTTTTT; cdr3_aa: CSVMDRHATNEKLFF
d_call: .; clone_size: many; v_call: TRBV11-2; j_call: TRBJ1-2; cdr3_nt: TGTGCCAGCAGCTTAGGGACGGAGGGCTGCACCTTC; cdr3_aa: CASSLGTEGCTF
d_call: TRBD2; clone_size: many; v_call: TRBV6-1; j_call: TRBJ2-1; cdr3_nt: TGTGCCAGCACTCTTAGCGGGGGGGCGGTAAATGAGCAGTTCTTC; cdr3_aa: CASTLSGGAVNEQFF
d_call: .; clone_size: many; v_call: TRBV28; j_call: TRBJ1-2; cdr3_nt: TGTGCCAGCAGTCCCCGACAGTTGTGGTATGGCTACACCTTC; cdr3_aa: CASSPRQLWYGYTF
d_call: TRBD2; clone_size: many; v_call: TRBV6-5; j_call: TRBJ2-7; cdr3_nt: TGTGCCAGCACCCTACTGGGAGCGGGGGATGAGCAGTACTTC; cdr3_aa: CASTLLGAGDEQYF
d_call: TRBD1; clone_size: .; v_call: TRBV19; j_call: TRBJ2-7; cdr3_nt: TGTGCCAGTAGTCCCGGGACAGGGGTCTACGAGCAGTACTTC; cdr3_aa: CASSPGTGVYEQYF
d_call: TRBD2; clone_size: .; v_call: TRBV15; j_call: TRBJ2-7; cdr3_nt: TGTGCCACCAGCAGAGATGTCGGGGATCCCAACTTAGCGGGAGGGTACGAGCAGTACTTC; cdr3_aa: CATSRDVGDPNLAGGYEQYF
d_call: .; clone_size: many; v_call: TRBV28; j_call: TRBJ1-1; cdr3_nt: TGTGCCGGCCTTAGGGGGGCTGAAGCTTTCTTT; cdr3_aa: CAGLRGAEAFF
d_call: .; clone_size: few; v_call: TRBV6-1; j_call: TRBJ2-1; cdr3_nt: TGTGCCAGCAGTGAAGGGCCTAGCACAGATACGCAGTTCTTC; cdr3_aa: CASSEGPSTDTQFF
d_call: .; clone_size: .; v_call: TRBV27; j_call: TRBJ2-2; cdr3_nt: TGTGCCAGCAGTTTCCGGGACATGAACACCGGGGAGCTGTTTTTT; cdr3_aa: CASSFRDMNTGELFF
d_call: TRBD2; clone_size: .; v_call: TRBV9; j_call: TRBJ2-1; cdr3_nt: TGTGCCAGCGGCGTAGGGCTAGCGGGAAATGAGCAGTTCTTC; cdr3_aa: CASGVGLAGNEQFF
d_call: .; clone_size: many; v_call: TRBV12-3/TRBV12-4; j_call: TRBJ1-2; cdr3_nt: TGTGCCAGCAGTCACCGGAGGGCAGTCTTTTATGGCTACACCTTC; cdr3_aa: CASSHRRAVFYGYTF
d_call: .; clone_size: .; v_call: TRBV4-1; j_call: TRBJ1-3; cdr3_nt: TGCGCCAGCAGCCAAGTCCAGGGACCACCCGGGAGCACCATATATTTT; cdr3_aa: CASSQVQGPPGSTIYF
d_call: TRBD1; clone_size: .; v_call: TRBV27; j_call: TRBJ1-4; cdr3_nt: TGTGCCAGCAGTTTATGGACAGGGGGAAAGGAAAAACTGTTTTTT; cdr3_aa: CASSLWTGGKEKLFF
d_call: .; clone_size: many; v_call: TRBV13; j_call: TRBJ2-7; cdr3_nt: TGTGCCAGCAGCCCCCCGGGCCGTGCGAGGGAGCAGTACTTC; cdr3_aa: CASSPPGRAREQYF
d_call: .; clone_size: many; v_call: TRBV6-1; j_call: TRBJ2-2; cdr3_nt: TGTGCCAGCAGAGTAGGCAACGCGAACACCGGGGAGCTGTTTTTT; cdr3_aa: CASRVGNANTGELFF